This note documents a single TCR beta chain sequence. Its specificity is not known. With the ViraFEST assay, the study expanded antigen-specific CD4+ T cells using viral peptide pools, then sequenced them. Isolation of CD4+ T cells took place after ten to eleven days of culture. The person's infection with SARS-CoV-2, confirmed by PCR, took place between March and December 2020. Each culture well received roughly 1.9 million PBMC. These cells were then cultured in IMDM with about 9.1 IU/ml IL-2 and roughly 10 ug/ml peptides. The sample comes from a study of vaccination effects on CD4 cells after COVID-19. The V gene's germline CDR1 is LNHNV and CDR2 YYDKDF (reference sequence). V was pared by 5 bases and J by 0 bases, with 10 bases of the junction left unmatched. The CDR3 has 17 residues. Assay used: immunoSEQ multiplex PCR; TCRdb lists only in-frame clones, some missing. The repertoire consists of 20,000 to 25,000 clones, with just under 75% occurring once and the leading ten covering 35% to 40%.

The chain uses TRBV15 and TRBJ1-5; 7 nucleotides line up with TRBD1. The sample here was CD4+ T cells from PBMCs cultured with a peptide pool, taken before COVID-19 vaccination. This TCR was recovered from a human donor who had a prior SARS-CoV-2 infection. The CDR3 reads CATSSSQQGISNQPQHF. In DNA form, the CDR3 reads TGTGCCACCAGCTCAAGTCAACAGGGGATTAGCAATCAGCCCCAGCATTTT.